A selection of T cell receptor beta chains follows, all from one sample in a study of shared clonotypes between healthy human individuals. Method: immunoSEQ multiplex PCR; TCRdb's copy keeps in-frame clones and lacks some. Of 2,500,000 or so clones in the sample, 93% were seen once. What was sequenced was naive CD4+ T cells from PBMCs. These receptors were collected from a man between 18 and 35 years old in good health. Some clones in this sample may be carry-over from other donors' samples. Both conserved end residues are part of each CDR3. The D gene is left open where the match is weak. Size values are once, few and many counts, or a class for expanded clones, and some rows have none.

j_call clone_size d_call v_call cdr3_aa cdr3_nt
TRBJ1-4 - TRBD1 TRBV9 CASSVERGQGDEKLFF TGTGCCAGCAGCGTAGAGAGGGGGCAGGGTGATGAAAAACTGTTTTTT
TRBJ2-3 - TRBD2 TRBV30 CAWSVRLADTQYF TGTGCCTGGAGTGTCCGACTAGCGGATACGCAGTATTTT
TRBJ2-1 - - TRBV18 CASSPRTEGLYNEQFF TGTGCCAGCTCACCCCGGACAGAGGGCCTCTACAATGAGCAGTTCTTC
TRBJ2-3 - TRBD1 TRBV4-1 CASSLRDSQTATDTQYF TGCGCCAGCAGCCTGAGGGACAGCCAAACAGCCACAGATACGCAGTATTTT
TRBJ2-1 - - TRBV15 CATSEGDTAYNEQFF TGTGCCACCAGCGAGGGGGACACTGCCTACAATGAGCAGTTCTTC
TRBJ1-5 - - TRBV28 CASNSQGQPQHF TGTGCCAGCAATAGCCAGGGTCAGCCCCAGCATTTT
TRBJ1-2 - - TRBV9 CASSLAHFYGYTF TGTGCCAGCAGCCTCGCACACTTCTATGGCTACACCTTC
TRBJ1-5 - - TRBV2 CASSFGFTNQPQHF TGTGCCAGCAGTTTCGGATTTACCAATCAGCCCCAGCATTTT
TRBJ2-7 - TRBD1 TRBV30 CAWSVSGMGRGYEQYF TGTGCCTGGAGTGTATCGGGTATGGGCAGGGGGTACGAGCAGTACTTC
TRBJ1-5 - - TRBV5-1 CASSLEDSISQPQHF TGCGCCAGCAGCTTGGAGGACAGCATATCGCAGCCCCAGCATTTT
TRBJ1-3 - - TRBV23-1 CASSPDREAGDVGNTIYF TGCGCCAGCAGTCCCGATCGTGAGGCAGGGGACGTTGGAAACACCATATATTTT
TRBJ1-1 - - TRBV28 CASSLPPGLNTEAFF TGTGCCAGCAGTCTCCCACCGGGACTGAACACTGAAGCTTTCTTT
TRBJ1-2 - - TRBV5-1 CASSPVGQEANYGYTF TGCGCCAGCAGCCCGGTCGGCCAAGAGGCTAACTATGGCTACACCTTC
TRBJ2-7 - TRBD2 TRBV2 CASNFMASGSYEQYF TGTGCCAGTAACTTTATGGCTAGCGGGAGTTACGAGCAGTACTTC
TRBJ2-7 - TRBD1 TRBV19 CASTGQGSSYEQYF TGTGCCAGTACCGGACAGGGGTCATCCTACGAGCAGTACTTC
TRBJ2-2 - - TRBV5-1 CASSLGESSRGNTGELFF TGCGCCAGCAGCTTGGGCGAATCGTCCAGGGGGAACACCGGGGAGCTGTTTTTT
TRBJ2-7 - TRBD1 TRBV5-1 CASSLGPGGRYEQYF TGCGCCAGCAGCTTGGGGCCAGGGGGCCGTTACGAGCAGTACTTC
TRBJ1-2 - - TRBV5-6 CASSARIAGYTF TGTGCCAGCTCCGCTAGAATCGCTGGCTACACCTTC
TRBJ2-7 - - TRBV27 CASSLSGGRGADEQYF TGTGCCAGCAGTTTATCAGGCGGCAGGGGAGCCGACGAGCAGTACTTC
TRBJ1-4 - - TRBV18 CASSTDSLNEKLFF TGTGCCAGCTCAACGGACAGTCTTAATGAAAAACTGTTTTTT
TRBJ2-3 - - TRBV2 CASKETSSTDTQYF TGTGCCAGCAAGGAGACGTCTAGCACAGATACGCAGTATTTT
TRBJ1-1 once - TRBV11-3 CASSLRGDTEAFF TGTGCCAGCAGCTTACGGGGGGACACTGAAGCTTTCTTT
TRBJ2-3 - TRBD2 TRBV5-1 CASSLAVAGPNTQYF TGCGCCAGCAGCTTGGCGGTAGCGGGCCCGAATACGCAGTATTTT
TRBJ2-4 - - TRBV27 CASRPVQTGAKNIQYF TGTGCCAGCAGACCCGTTCAAACAGGGGCCAAAAACATTCAGTACTTC
TRBJ2-1 - - TRBV4-1 CASSQVGRGGWQFF TGCGCCAGCAGCCAAGTCGGAAGGGGGGGATGGCAGTTCTTC
TRBJ2-2 - - TRBV14 CASSPIGGGLTGELFF TGTGCCAGCAGCCCCATAGGTGGAGGCCTCACCGGGGAGCTGTTTTTT
TRBJ2-1 - TRBD2 TRBV5-1 CASSAQALAGDNEQFF TGCGCCAGCAGCGCCCAAGCACTAGCGGGAGACAATGAGCAGTTCTTC
TRBJ2-1 - TRBD2 TRBV5-4 CASSPQGLAGNEQFF TGTGCCAGCAGCCCCCAGGGACTAGCGGGAAATGAGCAGTTCTTC
TRBJ2-5 - - TRBV5-4 CASSQTVETQYF TGTGCCAGCAGCCAGACCGTAGAGACCCAGTACTTC
TRBJ2-7 - TRBD1 TRBV30 CAWGKQGASYEQYF TGTGCCTGGGGGAAACAGGGGGCCTCCTACGAGCAGTACTTC
TRBJ2-2 - TRBD1 TRBV29-1 CSVKGRGTSSTGELFF TGCAGCGTTAAGGGCAGGGGGACCTCGAGCACCGGGGAGCTGTTTTTT
TRBJ2-7 - - TRBV28 CASTRGGGAPRDEQYF TGTGCCAGCACCAGGGGTGGGGGGGCCCCGAGAGACGAGCAGTACTTC
TRBJ2-2 once - TRBV9 CASSVLGGPGELFF TGTGCCAGCAGCGTATTGGGGGGCCCCGGGGAGCTGTTTTTT
TRBJ1-5 - - TRBV28 CASSLYGVSSNQPQHF TGTGCCAGCAGTTTATATGGGGTATCTAGCAATCAGCCCCAGCATTTT
TRBJ2-5 - - TRBV30 CAWSADGETQYF TGTGCCTGGAGCGCGGATGGAGAGACCCAGTACTTC
TRBJ1-2 - TRBD1 TRBV27 CASSNLDRVWSYTF TGTGCCAGCAGTAACCTTGACAGGGTCTGGAGCTACACCTTC
TRBJ1-5 - - TRBV6-6 CASSRTGNQPQHF TGTGCCAGCAGCAGGACAGGCAATCAGCCCCAGCATTTT
TRBJ1-3 - - TRBV5-4 CASSYRTGVYSGNTIYF TGTGCCAGCAGCTACCGCACGGGGGTTTACTCTGGAAACACCATATATTTT
TRBJ2-1 - - TRBV28 CASSLPTGFYNEQFF TGTGCCAGCAGTTTACCCACAGGGTTTTACAATGAGCAGTTCTTC
TRBJ2-7 - TRBD1 TRBV6-1 CASSEWRTGGFGQYF TGTGCCAGCAGTGAATGGCGGACAGGGGGTTTTGGGCAGTACTTC
TRBJ1-2 once TRBD1 TRBV6-6 CASSPSQGALVGYTF TGTGCCAGCAGCCCTTCACAGGGGGCGCTTGTTGGCTACACCTTC
TRBJ2-7 - - TRBV18 CASSPEVGQSRQYF TGTGCCAGCTCACCAGAGGTTGGGCAGTCTCGGCAGTACTTC
TRBJ2-3 - TRBD2 TRBV6-4 CASRGLAGVADTQYF TGTGCCAGCAGGGGACTAGCGGGAGTAGCAGATACGCAGTATTTT
TRBJ1-1 - - TRBV27 CASSWGARPTEAFF TGTGCCAGCAGTTGGGGGGCCCGCCCCACTGAAGCTTTCTTT
TRBJ2-1 - TRBD2 TRBV30 CACRGLAGRAKFF TGTGCCTGCCGGGGACTAGCGGGTAGGGCGAAGTTCTTC